This record looks at one TCR beta chain sequence and its context. This record belongs to a study of cytomegalovirus exposure and HLA in healthy donors. PCR involved 60 Vbeta and 13 Jbeta primers. Profiled with immunoSEQ multiplex PCR; TCRdb holds only in-frame clones, not every one. Seen here are some 110,000 clones, roughly three quarters observed once, and the top ten hold roughly 1.1%. V gave up 0 bases and J gave up 2 bases; unmatched junction bases: 7. CDR1 LNHDA and CDR2 SQIVND come from the germline V gene (reference sequence). There are 16 residues in the CDR3. The V and J genes are TRBV19 and TRBJ2-7; 7 positions agree with TRBD1. This TCR was sampled from a woman in her 30s in good health and CMV-seronegative. Sequencing was performed on PBMCs. In DNA, the CDR3 is TGTGCCAGTAGTATAGATGGACAGGTTAAGGCCTACGAGCAGTACTTC. Encoded protein: CASSIDGQVKAYEQYF.